The 30 T cell receptor beta chains in this list originate from one sample, sequenced in a study of human T cells and chemical hapten exposure. Via MiXCR, TCRdb re-called the RACE reads, giving one row per CDR3 protein. The sample carries about 79,000 distinct CDR3 sequences, approximately 8% recorded once. The time point is: healthy volunteer bleed at 6 weeks. Extraction yielded total RNA from whole blood (unfractionated). The source material was whole blood. The receptor set was obtained from a male donor in good health. Some clones in this sample may be carry-over from other donors' samples.

This clonotype appeared many times. The V gene is TRBV6-2 or TRBV6-3, the J gene TRBJ1-2; D ambiguous. CDR3 size: 14 residues. Germline CDR1 MNHEY, CDR2 SVGEGT. V lost 0 bases, J lost 4 bases, and 9 bases lay in between. The CDR3 DNA reads TGTGCCAGCAGTTACTCACCGGACCGCTATGGCTACACCTTC. This sequence encodes CASSYSPDRYGYTF.

A word on this clonotype: With a much larger clone just one base away, this may be a read error. J is TRBJ2-7 and V is TRBV7-6; TRBD1 might be the D (6 bases). The CDR3 is 15 residues long. The V gene lost 1 base and the J gene lost 6 bases, with 16 bases spanning the gap. From germline, CDR1 is SGHVS and CDR2 FNYEAQ. The CDR3 reads CASSLEAQGRPEQYF. The DNA for the CDR3 is TGTGCCAGCAGCTTAGAAGCACAGGGTCGGCCCGAGCAGTACTTC.

The rearrangement links TRBV2 to TRBJ1-5; 8 bases are a match to TRBD1. This CDR3 contains 13 residues. Germline V gene sequence: CDR1 SNHLY, CDR2 FYNNEI. V was pared by 8 bases and J by 5 bases, with 5 bases of the junction left unmatched. CDR3 amino acids: CASAGQGDQPQHF. DNA of the CDR3: TGTGCCAGCGCCGGACAGGGCGATCAGCCCCAGCATTTT.

The rearrangement uses TRBV10-3 and TRBJ1-1, with 10 bases lining up with TRBD1. The CDR3 loop spans 18 amino acids. J lost 0 bases, V lost 3 bases, and 10 bases had no gene match. CDR1 and CDR2 from the germline V gene are ENHRY and SYGVKD. CDR3 DNA: TGTGCCATCAGTGATTCTACGGGACAGGGGCTGATGAACACTGAAGCTTTCTTT. Amino acid sequence: CAISDSTGQGLMNTEAFF.

This clonotype was detected a few times. The CDR3 region is CASSLGHLNTEAFF. CDR3 DNA: TGTGCCAGCAGCTTGGGGCATTTGAACACTGAAGCTTTCTTT. The chain joins TRBV5-5 to TRBJ1-1; D unclear. Germline CDR1 and CDR2: SGHKS and YYEKEE (reference sequence). The CDR3 covers 14 residues. The V and J ends lost 0 bases and 0 bases respectively, with 6 bases between them.

This clonotype was recorded a few times. This rearrangement joins TRBV27 to TRBJ2-3; D gene ambiguous. The germline CDR1 and CDR2 sequences are MNHEY and SMNVEV (reference sequence). There are 14 residues in the CDR3. Trimming pared 3 bases from V and 3 bases from J, leaving 10 bases between. The CDR3: CASSFKIGTDTQYF. CDR3 nucleotides: TGTGCCAGCAGTTTCAAAATAGGGACAGATACGCAGTATTTT.

The rearrangement uses TRBV5-6 and TRBJ2-3, with D perhaps assigned TRBD1 or TRBD2 (5 bases each). V shed 4 bases and J shed 7 bases, with 16 bases lying between them. Germline CDR1 reads SGHDT; CDR2 reads YYEEEE. CDR3 size: 14 residues. CDR3 in DNA: TGTGCCAGCAGCGAGGGACCGTGGCAGAATACGCAGTATTTT. It is translated as CASSEGPWQNTQYF.

There are a few counts of this clonotype. The V gene is TRBV20-1, the J gene TRBJ2-7, with 8 bases lining up with TRBD1. Germline CDR1 reads DFQATT; CDR2 reads SNEGSKA (reference sequence). V dropped 3 bases and J dropped 5; count of bases not matched to a gene: 9. The CDR3 has 14 amino acids. The CDR3 bases are TGCAGTGCTAGGACCTTGGACAGGGAGGACGAGCAGTACTTC. It is translated as CSARTLDREDEQYF.

The table lists this clonotype with a few counts. The rearrangement links TRBV10-3 to TRBJ2-3, with a possible D match to TRBD1 (6 bases). The germline gives CDR1 ENHRY, CDR2 SYGVKD. The germline V and J ends were trimmed by 6 bases and 0 bases, with 13 bases remaining between them. CDR3 length: 15 amino acids. CDR3 residues: CAIRETGASTDTQYF. The CDR3 DNA reads TGTGCCATCAGAGAGACAGGTGCTAGCACAGATACGCAGTATTTT.

The genes are TRBV27 and TRBJ2-1, with 9 nucleotides matching TRBD1. CDR1 is MNHEY and CDR2 is SMNVEV in the germline V gene (reference sequence). V was pared by 6 bases and J by 7 bases, with 4 bases of the junction left unmatched. This CDR3 contains 13 residues. CDR3 bases: TGTGCCAGCAGGAGGACAGGGGATAATGAGCAGTTCTTC. Encoded protein: CASRRTGDNEQFF.

This clonotype was counted a few times. This chain links TRBV6-6 with TRBJ1-5, with 7 bases aligning to TRBD1. CDR3 length: 20 amino acids. From germline, CDR1 is MNHNY and CDR2 SVGAGI (reference sequence). V was clipped by 6 bases and J by 0 bases; unmatched bases: 20. The CDR3 region has the DNA TGTGCCAGCAGCCGCCTAGAGGTCGGGACAGCAGATTATAGCAATCAGCCCCAGCATTTT. Amino acids: CASSRLEVGTADYSNQPQHF.

This clonotype was observed at least ten times. The J gene is TRBJ1-1, the V gene TRBV4-3; 7 bases align to TRBD1. The length of the CDR3 is 16 residues. V lost 3 bases, J lost 3 bases, and 10 bases stayed unmatched. Germline V lookup: CDR1 LGHNA, CDR2 YSLEER. CDR3 in DNA: TGCGCCAGCAGCCAGAATTGGGACAGAGCGGACACTGAAGCTTTCTTT. Translating gives CASSQNWDRADTEAFF.

This clonotype has a handful of counts. The chain is built from TRBV19 and TRBJ2-1; TRBD2 aligns across 7 bases. J gave up 3 bases and V 7 bases, and 9 bases lay outside the gene matches. CDR3 size: 15 residues. Germline CDR1 and CDR2: LNHDA and SQIVND (reference sequence). CDR3 bases: TGTGCCAGTACCCTTCCCGGGAGGTTCTACAATGAGCAGTTCTTC. Encoded protein: CASTLPGRFYNEQFF.

The sample holds many counts of this clonotype. The rearrangement joins TRBV29-1 to TRBJ2-7; D unresolved. Trimming stripped 0 bases from V and 4 bases from J, with 16 bases between. The CDR3 loop spans 15 amino acids. Germline V gene lookup returns CDR1 SQVTM and CDR2 ANQGSEA. As DNA, the CDR3 is TGCAGCGTTGAAGATCAGCGCGTAGCTCGGTACGAGCAGTACTTC. Protein sequence: CSVEDQRVARYEQYF.

In this sample, this clonotype turned up many times. The chain recombines TRBV28 with TRBJ2-7; D remains unclear. V was cut by 5 bases and J by 4 bases, with 6 bases left in between. There are 11 residues in the CDR3. CDR1 is MDHEN, CDR2 SYDVKM, per germline. The CDR3 loop is CASSALYEQYF. The CDR3 coding sequence is TGTGCCAGCAGTGCCCTTTACGAGCAGTACTTC.

This clonotype was observed many times. The rearrangement joins TRBV18 to TRBJ1-2, with D tentatively TRBD1 (5 bases). Looked up from germline, CDR1 is KGHSH and CDR2 is LQKENI. The CDR3 covers 16 residues. The germline V and J ends were trimmed by 3 bases and 4 bases, with 18 bases remaining between them. CDR3 coding DNA: TGTGCCAGCTCACCTTCTCGGGGAGGGACGGCCTATGGCTACACCTTC. Its translation is CASSPSRGGTAYGYTF. Supplemented by reference TRBV18 and TRBJ1-2, the full variable domain reads NAGVMQNPRHLVRRRGQEARLRCSPMKGHSHVYWYRQLPEEGLKFMVYLQKENIIDESGMPKERFSAEFPKEGPSILRIQQVVRGDSAAYFCASSPSRGGTAYGYTFGSGTRLTVV.

This clonotype has just a few counts. The chain joins TRBV29-1 to TRBJ1-1, with D perhaps matching TRBD1 (5 bases). Trimming stripped 6 bases from V and 2 bases from J, with 13 bases between. This CDR3 is 13 amino acids long. From germline, CDR1 is SQVTM and CDR2 ANQGSEA. Here the CDR3 DNA reads TGCAGCGTGGAAACAGGAGGAAACACTGAAGCTTTCTTT. Translation: CSVETGGNTEAFF. Complete variable domain (other parts from reference TRBV29-1 and TRBJ1-1): SAVISQKPSRDICQRGTSLTIQCQVDSQVTMMFWYRQQPGQSLTLIATANQGSEATYESGFVIDKFPISRPNLTFSTLTVSNMSPEDSSIYLCSVETGGNTEAFFGQGTRLTVV.

The table lists this clonotype with many counts. The chain combines TRBV6-5 with TRBJ1-3; D is ambiguous. In germline, CDR1 is MNHEY, CDR2 SVGAGI. V was trimmed by 2 bases and J by 0 bases, leaving 8 bases between them. The CDR3 consists of 15 residues. CDR3 in amino acids: CASSYADNSGNTIYF. The CDR3 region has the DNA TGTGCCAGCAGTTACGCTGATAACTCTGGAAACACCATATATTTT.

This clonotype was seen at least ten times. This rearrangement joins TRBV11-2 to TRBJ2-1, with D uncertain. With 5 bases removed from V and 7 bases from J, the gap between germline ends came to 15 bases. The CDR3 sequence is 14 residues long. Germline V lookup: CDR1 SGHAT, CDR2 FQNNGV. The CDR3 loop is CASSPTLKGNEQFF. Here the CDR3 DNA reads TGTGCCAGCAGCCCGACTCTTAAAGGGAATGAGCAGTTCTTC.

V usage is TRBV6-5 and J usage is TRBJ1-1; 9 positions match TRBD1. This CDR3 has 16 residues. CDR1 and CDR2 (germline): MNHEY, SVGAGI. V trimming: 5 bases; J trimming: 4 bases; junction bases outside the gene matches: 11. CDR3 sequence: CASSTDRGPMGTEAFF. The CDR3 nucleotides read TGTGCCAGCAGTACGGACAGGGGCCCCATGGGCACTGAAGCTTTCTTT.

This rearrangement joins TRBV3-1 to TRBJ2-3; maybe TRBD2 (6 bases). The germline V gene encodes CDR1 LGHDT and CDR2 YNNKEL (reference sequence). Trimming stripped 4 bases from V and 4 bases from J, with 18 bases between. There are 16 residues in the CDR3. CDR3 coding DNA: TGTGCCAGCAGCCCGCTCGCGACGGGAGATCCAGATACGCAGTATTTT. Protein sequence: CASSPLATGDPDTQYF.

The rearrangement joins TRBV12-5 to TRBJ1-1; maybe TRBD1 (5 bases). CDR1 is LGHNT and CDR2 is FRNRAP in the germline V gene. This CDR3 spans 15 amino acids. V was shortened by 3 bases and J by 2 bases, with 13 bases between the two germline ends. This chain's CDR3 is CASGLHRDLNTEAFF. CDR3 coding DNA: TGTGCTAGTGGTTTACATAGGGACTTAAACACTGAAGCTTTCTTT.

The rearrangement links TRBV28 to TRBJ2-7, with D hard to call. The CDR3 totals 13 residues. Germline loops: CDR1 MDHEN, CDR2 SYDVKM. V lost 4 bases and J lost 1, with 8 bases in between. The CDR3 loop reads CASSSYYSYEQYF. The CDR3, as DNA: TGTGCCAGCAGTTCTTACTATTCCTACGAGCAGTACTTC.

This clonotype was found a few times. V gene TRBV10-3 combines with J gene TRBJ2-1; D unclear. CDR3 size: 16 residues. Deletions cut 0 bases from V and 4 bases from J, with 13 bases between. CDR1 is ENHRY, CDR2 SYGVKD, per germline. The DNA of the CDR3 is TGTGCCATCAGTGAGTCGAAGGAACTGAAGTACAATGAGCAGTTCTTC. Translated: CAISESKELKYNEQFF.

The chain carries TRBV5-4 and TRBJ1-5; possible D gene TRBD1, 5 bases. Germline V lookup: CDR1 SGHNT, CDR2 YYREEE (reference sequence). The CDR3 contains 14 residues. The V end was cut by 5 bases, the J end by 4 bases, with 13 bases between. CDR3: CASSPPGRNQPQHF. CDR3 nucleotides: TGTGCCAGCAGTCCTCCGGGACGTAATCAGCCCCAGCATTTT. Variable domain in full (rest from reference TRBV5-4 and TRBJ1-5): ETGVTQSPTHLIKTRGQQVTLRCSSQSGHNTVSWYQQALGQGPQFIFQYYREEENGRGNFPPRFSGLQFPNYSSELNVNALELDDSALYLCASSPPGRNQPQHFGDGTRLSIL.

This clonotype has a handful of counts. J is TRBJ2-3 and V is TRBV27; weak D call: TRBD2 (6 bases). The CDR3 spans 13 residues. CDR1 MNHEY and CDR2 SMNVEV come from the germline V gene (reference sequence). The V end lost 5 bases, the J end lost 6 bases, and 12 bases lay between the germline ends. The CDR3: CASSRSSEDTQYF. CDR3 bases: TGTGCCAGCAGTAGGTCTAGCGAGGATACGCAGTATTTT.

This clonotype was counted between two and nine times. The chain joins TRBV29-1 to TRBJ1-3; D is unresolved. Trimming took 4 bases from V and 4 from J, leaving 11 bases between them. This CDR3 comprises 13 residues. Germline CDR1 reads SQVTM; CDR2 reads ANQGSEA. CDR3 region: CSVVRQEGNTIYF. The CDR3 DNA reads TGCAGCGTTGTACGTCAAGAGGGAAACACCATATATTTT.

Regarding this clonotype: One base away lies a much larger clone, so this may be a sequencing read error. The CDR3 region has the DNA TGCAGTGCCGAGCGGAGCACAGATGCGCAGTATTTT. Amino acid sequence: CSAERSTDAQYF. This rearrangement joins TRBV20-1 to TRBJ2-3; tentative D call: TRBD2 (5 bases). This CDR3 comprises 12 residues. Germline-derived CDR1 and CDR2 are DFQATT and SNEGSKA (reference sequence).

The chain carries TRBV12-5 and TRBJ1-1; D is unclear. The ends were cut back, 0 bases at V and 6 bases at J, with 17 bases in the middle. CDR3 size: 16 residues. Per the germline V gene, CDR1 is LGHNT and CDR2 is FRNRAP. The chain's CDR3 is CASGLVVSNRAAEAFF. CDR3 DNA: TGTGCTAGTGGTTTGGTAGTCTCGAATAGGGCGGCTGAAGCTTTCTTT. The full variable domain, in which reference TRBV12-5 and TRBJ1-1 provide the parts outside the CDR3, is DARVTQTPRHKVTEMGQEVTMRCQPILGHNTVFWYRQTMMQGLELLAYFRNRAPLDDSGMPKDRFSAEMPDATLATLKIQPSEPRDSAVYFCASGLVVSNRAAEAFFGQGTRLTVV.

This clonotype was recorded many times. The gene calls are TRBV20-1 and TRBJ2-3, with 13 bases lining up with TRBD2. CDR1 DFQATT and CDR2 SNEGSKA come from the germline V gene (reference sequence). J gave up 0 bases and V 6 bases, and 12 bases lay outside the gene matches. This CDR3 is built from 18 residues. In DNA form, the CDR3 reads TGCAGTGCAACCCCGGGACTAGCGGGGTCGTCTAGCACAGATACGCAGTATTTT. It is translated as CSATPGLAGSSSTDTQYF.